The 25 T cell receptor beta chains below all came from one sample that was sequenced in a study of cytomegalovirus exposure and HLA in healthy donors. The PCR made use of 60 Vbeta and 13 Jbeta primers. The table came from immunoSEQ multiplex PCR; TCRdb's copy has only in-frame clones and leaves some out. Here the sample spans 150,000 or so clones, roughly 80% being singletons. The sample was PBMCs. The receptor set was obtained from a boy between 2 and 10 years old in good health and CMV-seronegative.

DNA for the CDR3: TGTGCCAGCAGCTTAGCTGGCCGTAGCACAGATACGCAGTATTTT. Translating it yields CASSLAGRSTDTQYF. This rearrangement joins TRBV11-2 to TRBJ2-3; unclear D gene. CDR1 is SGHAT and CDR2 is FQNNGV in the germline V gene. CDR3 size: 15 residues. V gave up 1 base and J gave up 0 bases, with 8 bases separating them.

This chain connects TRBV11-2 to TRBJ2-7, with D perhaps matching TRBD2 (5 bases). CDR1 SGHAT and CDR2 FQNNGV come from the germline V gene. The CDR3 consists of 15 residues. V gave up 2 bases and J gave up 5 bases, with 16 bases separating them. The CDR3 DNA reads TGTGCCAGCAGCTTAAGAGGAACATTTAGCGACGAGCAGTACTTC. Encoded protein: CASSLRGTFSDEQYF.

This clone has a single count. V is TRBV21-1 and J is TRBJ2-5; TRBD1, as called in the table, went unchecked against the DNA. TRBV21-1 is an annotated pseudogene. This CDR3 spans 12 amino acids. DNA for the CDR3: TGTGCCAGCAGCGGACAGTTAGTAGAGCAGTACTTC. As protein: CASSGQLVEQYF.

The chain uses TRBV29-1 and TRBJ2-7; TRBD2 agrees at 9 bases. The CDR3 is 13 amino acids. After removal of 6 bases from V and 0 bases from J, the junction contained 3 bases not matched to a gene. The germline CDR1 and CDR2 sequences are SQVTM and ANQGSEA. The CDR3 coding sequence is TGCAGCGTGGGACTAGCACCCTCCTACGAGCAGTACTTC. This sequence encodes CSVGLAPSYEQYF.

The chain recombines TRBV6-1 with TRBJ1-3; D call uncertain. CDR1 and CDR2 from the germline V gene are MNHNS and SASEGT. V was cut by 6 bases and J by 8 bases, with 11 bases left in between. This CDR3 has 12 residues. In nucleotides, the CDR3 is TGTGCCAGCAGAGCTCTCGGGTACACCATATATTTT. It translates to CASRALGYTIYF.

This clone has just a few counts. This chain uses TRBV6-1 with TRBJ1-1, with 7 bases that match TRBD1. Trimming at V came to 10 bases and at J to 0 bases, leaving 5 bases not matched to a gene. The CDR3 loop spans 13 amino acids. Germline V gene lookup returns CDR1 MNHNS and CDR2 SASEGT. The CDR3 coding sequence is TGTGCCACCCGGGACAGTCTGAACACTGAAGCTTTCTTT. The encoded protein is CATRDSLNTEAFF.

V and J are TRBV19 and TRBJ2-6, with D maybe TRBD1 (5 bases). The CDR3 extends over 17 amino acids. CDR1 LNHDA and CDR2 SQIVND come from the germline V gene (reference sequence). The V gene lost 6 bases and the J gene lost 0 bases, with 15 bases spanning the gap. The CDR3 sequence is CASRWGRLLSGANVLTF. The CDR3 DNA reads TGTGCCAGTAGGTGGGGCAGGCTGCTCTCTGGGGCCAACGTCCTGACTTTC.

The chain uses TRBV7-9 and TRBJ1-1; D is perhaps TRBD1 (5 bases). This CDR3 is built from 15 residues. Germline CDR1 reads SEHNR; CDR2 reads FQNEAQ (reference sequence). V lost 3 bases to trimming and J lost 4 bases, with 15 bases between them. The CDR3 loop is CASSLGLGGATEAFF. The CDR3 region has the DNA TGTGCCAGCAGCTTGGGGTTGGGGGGAGCCACTGAAGCTTTCTTT.

Remarks on this clone: Other DNA sequences of this sample code for an identical CDR3. The V and J genes are TRBV7-9 and TRBJ2-4; tentatively, D is TRBD2 (6 bases). V was cut by 5 bases and J by 0 bases, with 14 bases left in between. CDR1 and CDR2 from the germline V gene are SEHNR and FQNEAQ (reference sequence). This CDR3 region has 16 residues. Here the CDR3 reads CASSLGTEIAKNIQYF. In DNA form, the CDR3 reads TGTGCCAGCAGCCTAGGGACTGAGATAGCCAAAAACATTCAGTACTTC.

This clone was found once. V is TRBV27 and J is TRBJ2-7; a possible D gene is TRBD2 (5 bases). The CDR3 is made up of 14 amino acids. The germline CDR1 and CDR2 sequences are MNHEY and SMNVEV (reference sequence). Trimming shortened V by 5 bases and J by 0 bases, and 11 bases separated the two germline ends. CDR3 in amino acids: CASSPGLYSYEQYF. CDR3 DNA: TGTGCCAGCAGTCCAGGACTCTACTCCTACGAGCAGTACTTC.

This clone was picked up a small number of times. The genes are TRBV5-1 and TRBJ1-1; 8 positions agree with TRBD1. With 3 bases clipped from V and 4 bases from J, the junction kept 8 bases outside the gene matches. This CDR3 spans 15 amino acids. The germline gives CDR1 SGHRS, CDR2 YFSETQ. CDR3 region: CASSSWTGTGTEAFF. DNA of the CDR3: TGCGCCAGCAGCTCATGGACAGGGACGGGCACTGAAGCTTTCTTT.

This clone was observed a single time. This rearrangement joins TRBV15 to TRBJ2-7; 11 positions match TRBD2. Per the germline V gene, CDR1 is LNHNV and CDR2 is YYDKDF (reference sequence). This CDR3 is 17 amino acids long. Germline trimming cut 2 bases from V and 4 bases from J; bases unmatched to any gene: 10. CDR3 loop: CATSRLSLAGVSYEQYF. The CDR3 DNA follows: TGTGCCACCAGCAGACTATCACTAGCGGGAGTTTCTTACGAGCAGTACTTC.

V usage is TRBV5-1 and J usage is TRBJ2-1; D is undetermined. This CDR3 region has 15 residues. The V end was cut by 2 bases, the J end by 1 base, with 10 bases between. Germline lookup yields CDR1 SGHRS and CDR2 YFSETQ. CDR3 in amino acids: CASSLEGVSYNEQFF. CDR3 nucleotide sequence: TGCGCCAGCAGCTTAGAAGGAGTATCCTACAATGAGCAGTTCTTC. Filled out from reference TRBV5-1 and TRBJ2-1, the complete variable domain reads KAGVTQTPRYLIKTRGQQVTLSCSPISGHRSVSWYQQTPGQGLQFLFEYFSETQRNKGNFPGRFSGRQFSNSRSEMNVSTLELGDSALYLCASSLEGVSYNEQFFGPGTRLTVL.

This clone occurred once. The gene calls are TRBV2 and TRBJ2-7, with a weak D call TRBD1 (5 bases). Trimming took 3 bases from V and 5 from J, leaving 17 bases between them. Germline values: CDR1 SNHLY, CDR2 FYNNEI. The CDR3 extends over 15 amino acids. The CDR3 loop reads CASSDDRARVNEQYF. The DNA for the CDR3 is TGTGCCAGCAGTGATGATAGGGCCAGGGTCAACGAGCAGTACTTC. The variable domain in full, completed from reference TRBV2 and TRBJ2-7, reads EPEVTQTPSHQVTQMGQEVILRCVPISNHLYFYWYRQILGQKVEFLVSFYNNEISEKSEIFDDQFSVERPDGSNFTLKIRSTKLEDSAMYFCASSDDRARVNEQYFGPGTRLTVT.

This chain joins TRBV5-1 and TRBJ2-1, with 7 bases matching TRBD1. There are 16 residues in the CDR3. Looked up from germline, CDR1 is SGHRS and CDR2 is YFSETQ. The trim removed 2 bases at V and 5 bases at J, leaving 10 bases unmatched. CDR3 DNA sequence: TGCGCCAGCAGCTTAGGGCTGGGAACAGGGGACAATGAGCAGTTCTTC. The encoded protein is CASSLGLGTGDNEQFF.

This clone has only one observation. The J gene is TRBJ1-5, the V gene TRBV6-1; D gene ambiguous. The V gene lost 2 bases and the J gene lost 6 bases, with 11 bases spanning the gap. CDR1 is MNHNS, CDR2 SASEGT, per germline. This CDR3 spans 14 amino acids. CDR3 residues: CASSEPGNFQPQHF. The CDR3 region has the DNA TGTGCCAGCAGTGAACCGGGTAACTTTCAGCCCCAGCATTTT.

As DNA, the CDR3 is TGTGCCAGCAGTGAGGGGGGACTAGCGGGACAGAATGAGCAGTTCTTC. Its protein is CASSEGGLAGQNEQFF. The rearrangement links TRBV2 to TRBJ2-1; 13 bases agree with TRBD2. This CDR3 contains 16 residues. With 3 bases clipped from V and 7 bases from J, the junction kept 6 bases outside the gene matches. CDR1 and CDR2 (germline): SNHLY, FYNNEI.

CDR3 DNA sequence: TGTGCCACCAGCAGAGATTGGGCGTACCAAGAGACCCAGTACTTC. Its protein product is CATSRDWAYQETQYF. The chain recombines TRBV15 with TRBJ2-5; the D is unclear. Germline CDR1 and CDR2: LNHNV and YYDKDF (reference sequence). V was pared by 0 bases and J by 0 bases, with 8 bases between. The CDR3 spans 15 residues.

The J gene is TRBJ1-4, the V gene TRBV10-3; D might be TRBD1 (5 bases). Germline loops: CDR1 ENHRY, CDR2 SYGVKD. Between the trimmed V and J ends, which lost 6 bases and 4 bases, there was a span of 6 bases. The CDR3 contains 12 residues. The CDR3 region has the DNA TGTGCCATCAGGGACAATAATGAAAAACTGTTTTTT. This sequence encodes CAIRDNNEKLFF.

The rearrangement joins TRBV7-7 to TRBJ2-7; 9 bases align to TRBD1. CDR1 and CDR2 (germline): SSHAT, FNYEAQ (reference sequence). The CDR3 has 14 amino acids. J gave up 2 bases and V 5 bases, and 4 bases lay outside the gene matches. The CDR3 protein is CASSSGTGPYEQYF. The DNA for the CDR3 is TGTGCCAGCAGCAGCGGGACAGGGCCCTACGAGCAGTACTTC.

There are a few counts of this clone. The gene calls are TRBV5-4 and TRBJ1-1; TRBD1 might be the D (5 bases). The V gene lost 5 bases and the J gene lost 2 bases, with 16 bases spanning the gap. The length of the CDR3 is 15 residues. Germline CDR1 is SGHNT and CDR2 is YYREEE (reference sequence). CDR3 bases: TGTGCCAGCAGGCCCGATGGGGGGGTCAACACTGAAGCTTTCTTT. The encoded protein is CASRPDGGVNTEAFF.

This chain joins TRBV7-9 and TRBJ1-2; 10 bases are shared with TRBD1. The V gene end was trimmed by 4 bases and the J gene end by 2 bases; junction bases not matched to a gene: 7. Germline CDR1 is SEHNR and CDR2 is FQNEAQ (reference sequence). The CDR3 has 16 residues. This chain's CDR3 is CASSYPGTGENYGYTF. CDR3 nucleotide sequence: TGTGCCAGCAGCTACCCCGGGACAGGGGAAAACTATGGCTACACCTTC.

V is TRBV9 and J is TRBJ2-3, with 14 bases matching TRBD2. With 4 bases clipped from V and 3 bases from J, the junction kept 4 bases outside the gene matches. Per the germline V gene, CDR1 is SGDLS and CDR2 is YYNGEE. This CDR3 is 16 amino acids long. The CDR3 DNA is TGTGCCAGCAGCTCAGGACTAGCGGGAGGAACAGATACGCAGTATTTT. Amino acid sequence: CASSSGLAGGTDTQYF.

J is TRBJ2-5 and V is TRBV29-1; 8 bases are a match to TRBD2. This CDR3 contains 15 residues. CDR1 and CDR2 (germline): SQVTM, ANQGSEA. V was pared by 7 bases and J by 2 bases, with 12 bases of the junction left unmatched. This CDR3 reads CSAGGALAPQETQYF. The DNA for the CDR3 is TGCAGCGCCGGGGGGGCGCTAGCTCCTCAAGAGACCCAGTACTTC. Supplemented by reference TRBV29-1 and TRBJ2-5, the full variable domain reads SAVISQKPSRDICQRGTSLTIQCQVDSQVTMMFWYRQQPGQSLTLIATANQGSEATYESGFVIDKFPISRPNLTFSTLTVSNMSPEDSSIYLCSAGGALAPQETQYFGPGTRLLVL.

The genes are TRBV19 and TRBJ2-1; TRBD1 is a possible D gene (5 bases). Germline loops: CDR1 LNHDA, CDR2 SQIVND (reference sequence). With 4 bases removed from V and 4 bases from J, the gap between germline ends came to 8 bases. The CDR3 extends over 13 amino acids. The CDR3 region is CASSKGLYNEQFF. DNA for the CDR3: TGTGCCAGTAGTAAGGGGCTATACAATGAGCAGTTCTTC.